This entry lists 10 T cell receptor beta chains sequenced from one sample in a study of blood T cell repertoires in COVID-19. Clones were sequenced by immunoSEQ multiplex PCR, and TCRdb holds only the in-frame ones, with some missing. The table has about 54,000 clones, 83% seen once. Sequenced sample: peripheral blood. These TCRs come from a human donor in a cohort sampled during active COVID-19.

DNA for the CDR3: TGTGCCAGCAGAGGGGGCGTTAGCACAGATACGCAGTATTTT. Amino acids: CASRGGVSTDTQYF. The V gene is TRBV2, the J gene TRBJ2-3; TRBD1 aligns across 7 bases. V was clipped by 6 bases and J by 0 bases; unmatched bases: 3. CDR1 and CDR2 from the germline V gene are SNHLY and FYNNEI. The CDR3 has 14 amino acids.

This chain joins TRBV6-5 and TRBJ2-5, with TRBD2 matching over 10 bases. Germline V CDR1 and CDR2: MNHEY, SVGAGI. V trimming: 6 bases; J trimming: 2 bases; junction bases outside the gene matches: 6. CDR3 length: 15 residues. The CDR3 loop reads CASRTTSGAQETQYF. The CDR3 DNA reads TGTGCCAGCAGGACAACTAGCGGGGCGCAAGAGACCCAGTACTTC.

J is TRBJ2-7 and V is TRBV7-8, with D possibly TRBD2 on 5 matching bases. The CDR3 length is 17 residues. From germline, CDR1 is SGHVS and CDR2 FQNEAQ. Between the trimmed V and J ends, which lost 7 bases and 0 bases, there was a span of 22 bases. The CDR3 sequence is CASNPEGRPANSYEQYF. Written as DNA, the CDR3 is TGTGCCAGCAACCCCGAGGGCAGGCCGGCAAACTCCTACGAGCAGTACTTC.

This chain connects TRBV5-6 to TRBJ1-5; TRBD1 matches 7 bases. V lost 3 bases, J lost 2 bases, and 5 bases stayed unmatched. CDR1 is SGHDT, CDR2 YYEEEE, per germline. This CDR3 is 15 amino acids long. The CDR3: CASSSGGVGNQPQHF. CDR3 DNA: TGTGCCAGCAGCTCAGGGGGTGTGGGCAATCAGCCCCAGCATTTT.

This chain joins TRBV18 and TRBJ2-1; D remains unclear. The CDR3 has 16 amino acids. Germline values: CDR1 KGHSH, CDR2 LQKENI. V was trimmed by 0 bases and J by 1 base, leaving 10 bases between them. The CDR3 nucleotides read TGTGCCAGCTCACCACCGGGCCCGAGATCCTACAATGAGCAGTTCTTC. Its protein product is CASSPPGPRSYNEQFF. Drawing the rest from reference TRBV18 and TRBJ2-1, the complete variable domain is NAGVMQNPRHLVRRRGQEARLRCSPMKGHSHVYWYRQLPEEGLKFMVYLQKENIIDESGMPKERFSAEFPKEGPSILRIQQVVRGDSAAYFCASSPPGPRSYNEQFFGPGTRLTVL.

The gene calls are TRBV18 and TRBJ2-3, with D possibly TRBD1 on 6 matching bases. V lost 3 bases and J lost 2, with 15 bases in between. From germline, CDR1 is KGHSH and CDR2 LQKENI. The CDR3 sequence is 16 residues long. CDR3 DNA sequence: TGTGCCAGCTCACCCCAATTACAGGGCCCCACAGATACGCAGTATTTT. This translates into CASSPQLQGPTDTQYF.

This clone was detected a few times. The chain links TRBV10-2 to TRBJ2-7, with D possibly matching TRBD1 (5 bases). Trimming took off 0 bases at V and 0 bases at J, with 9 bases between the two ends. CDR3 length: 15 residues. Per the germline V gene, CDR1 is WSHSY and CDR2 is SAAADI. This CDR3 reads CASSESAGSSYEQYF. CDR3 DNA sequence: TGCGCCAGCAGTGAGTCTGCAGGGTCCTCCTACGAGCAGTACTTC.

V usage is TRBV5-4 and J usage is TRBJ2-7, with 7 bases identical to TRBD1. The V and J ends lost 4 bases and 5 bases, in that order; junction bases with no gene match: 9. This CDR3 contains 14 residues. Germline V gene data show CDR1 as SGHNT and CDR2 as YYREEE (reference sequence). CDR3 protein: CASSPTPDRDEQYF. Here the CDR3 DNA reads TGTGCCAGCAGCCCTACCCCTGACAGGGACGAGCAGTACTTC.

The V gene is TRBV5-1, the J gene TRBJ2-3; 7 bases are shared with TRBD2. The germline V gene encodes CDR1 SGHRS and CDR2 YFSETQ. V shed 0 bases and J 2 bases; nucleotides not matched to a gene: 6. The CDR3 contains 16 residues. CDR3 loop: CASSLEASGPTDTQYF. The CDR3 coding sequence is TGCGCCAGCAGCTTGGAGGCTAGCGGACCCACAGATACGCAGTATTTT.

The chain is built from TRBV6-2 or TRBV6-3 and TRBJ2-7; D is perhaps TRBD2 (7 bases). This CDR3 has 14 residues. Trimming took 5 bases from V and 3 from J, leaving 14 bases between them. The germline V gene encodes CDR1 MNHEY and CDR2 SVGEGT. The CDR3: CASSPLGGDYEQYF. The CDR3 DNA reads as TGTGCCAGCAGTCCCCTAGGGGGGGACTACGAGCAGTACTTC.